Below, 13 T cell receptor beta chains from the same sample are listed, as sequenced in a study of CD8 T cells in ankylosing spondylitis. TCRdb recomputed calls from the 5' RACE reads with MiXCR, one row per CDR3 protein. The sample records 300,000 to 350,000 distinct CDR3 sequences, over 12% being singletons. Material for sequencing was blood, either unsorted or a sorted T cell fraction (not recorded which). These receptors all come from a male donor with ankylosing spondylitis or in good health (not recorded which).

This clonotype was counted ten times or more. The V and J genes are TRBV7-8 and TRBJ2-1, with 8 bases identical to TRBD2. V shed 7 bases, J shed 0 bases, and the junction held 5 bases outside the gene matches. This CDR3 region has 15 residues. Germline CDR1 and CDR2: SGHVS and FQNEAQ. In DNA form, the CDR3 reads TGTGCCAGCATCCTCGGGGGGGTCTCCTACAATGAGCAGTTCTTC. Translating gives CASILGGVSYNEQFF. Together with reference TRBV7-8 and TRBJ2-1, the CDR3 gives the full variable domain: GAGVSQSPRYKVAKRGQDVALRCDPISGHVSLFWYQQALGQGPEFLTYFQNEAQLDKSGLPSDRFFAERPEGSVSTLKIQRTQQEDSAVYLCASILGGVSYNEQFFGPGTRLTVL.

Ten or more counts support this clonotype. The gene calls are TRBV12-3 or TRBV12-4 and TRBJ2-5; 8 nucleotides line up with TRBD2. The CDR3 length is 16 residues. V shed 5 bases, J shed 0 bases, and the junction held 8 bases outside the gene matches. The CDR3 sequence is CASSEGVAGYQETQYF. DNA of the CDR3: TGTGCCAGCAGTGAGGGGGTAGCGGGGTACCAAGAGACCCAGTACTTC.

This clonotype was recorded a few times. The chain employs TRBV6-5 and TRBJ2-7; 11 positions match TRBD2. This CDR3 comprises 16 residues. In germline, CDR1 is MNHEY, CDR2 SVGAGI. Unmatched junction bases numbered 8, after V lost 5 bases and J lost 2 bases. CDR3: CASSNGGSGRAYEQYF. CDR3 DNA sequence: TGTGCCAGCAGTAACGGGGGTAGCGGGAGGGCCTACGAGCAGTACTTC.

This chain uses TRBV19 with TRBJ2-1; D is perhaps TRBD1 (6 bases). This CDR3 is 15 amino acids long. V was shortened by 4 bases and J by 0 bases, with 10 bases between the two germline ends. CDR1 is LNHDA and CDR2 is SQIVND in the germline V gene (reference sequence). The DNA of the CDR3 is TGTGCCAGTAGTACCCAGGGGCTCTCCTACAATGAGCAGTTCTTC. It is translated as CASSTQGLSYNEQFF. The entire variable domain, with the rest obtained from reference TRBV19 and TRBJ2-1, is as follows: DGGITQSPKYLFRKEGQNVTLSCEQNLNHDAMYWYRQDPGQGLRLIYYSQIVNDFQKGDIAEGYSVSREKKESFPLTVTSAQKNPTAFYLCASSTQGLSYNEQFFGPGTRLTVL.

In this sample, this clonotype turned up many times. The chain has TRBV5-1 and TRBJ2-1; 10 bases line up with TRBD1. CDR3 length: 14 residues. After removal of 3 bases from V and 10 bases from J, the junction contained 7 bases not matched to a gene. CDR1 is SGHRS and CDR2 is YFSETQ in the germline V gene. The CDR3 DNA is TGCGCCAGCAGCTCGGGACAGGGGACGAGGGAGCAGTTCTTC. The encoded protein is CASSSGQGTREQFF.

The table lists this clonotype with a few counts. V and J are TRBV3-1 and TRBJ1-1; D remains unclear. Germline loops: CDR1 LGHDT, CDR2 YNNKEL (reference sequence). The CDR3 runs 15 residues. The germline V and J ends were trimmed by 0 bases and 5 bases, with 13 bases remaining between them. The CDR3 here is CASSQEVLAGTEAFF. CDR3 DNA sequence: TGTGCCAGCAGCCAAGAGGTACTGGCAGGTACTGAAGCTTTCTTT.

This clonotype occurred many times. DNA for the CDR3: TGTGCCATCGGAGCGGGAGAAGACGAGCAGTACTTC. Protein sequence: CAIGAGEDEQYF. The chain has TRBV10-3 and TRBJ2-7; 8 nucleotides align to TRBD2. Germline trimming cut 8 bases from V and 5 bases from J; bases unmatched to any gene: 5. Germline V gene data show CDR1 as ENHRY and CDR2 as SYGVKD. The CDR3 is 12 residues long.

This clonotype was counted ten times or more. CDR3 protein: CASSRYASDVHEQYF. As DNA, the CDR3 is TGTGCCAGCAGTCGATATGCCAGTGATGTTCACGAGCAGTACTTC. The rearrangement joins TRBV5-6 to TRBJ2-7; D is unresolved. The CDR3 sequence is 15 residues long. V was trimmed by 5 bases and J by 5 bases, leaving 20 bases between them. Germline V gives CDR1 SGHDT, CDR2 YYEEEE.

This clonotype was found a few times. J is TRBJ1-1 and V is TRBV12-3 or TRBV12-4; no clear D. Trimming stripped 5 bases from V and 2 bases from J, with 15 bases between. This CDR3 is 15 amino acids long. The CDR3 region has the DNA TGTGCCAGCAGTAAAGAAAAGACATATAACACTGAAGCTTTCTTT. It encodes CASSKEKTYNTEAFF.

This clonotype was picked up a small number of times. The chain has TRBV20-1 and TRBJ2-3, with unresolved D. CDR1 and CDR2 (germline): DFQATT, SNEGSKA (reference sequence). Trimming took 1 base from V and 11 from J, leaving 7 bases between them. The CDR3 spans 10 residues. As DNA, the CDR3 is TGCAGTGCTAGAGGGGGTCTGCAGTATTTT. As protein: CSARGGLQYF.

The chain has TRBV7-9 and TRBJ2-5, with a tentative D call TRBD2 (5 bases). Germline V gene data show CDR1 as SEHNR and CDR2 as FQNEAQ (reference sequence). The CDR3 totals 14 residues. Trimming cost V 6 bases and J 3 bases, with 14 bases left between them. As DNA, the CDR3 is TGTGCCAGCAGGTCAACGGAAGCGGAAGAGACCCAGTACTTC. Translation gives CASRSTEAEETQYF.

A few counts support this clonotype. V is TRBV11-2 and J is TRBJ1-1, with 7 nucleotides matching TRBD1. Germline V gene lookup returns CDR1 SGHAT and CDR2 FQNNGV. The J segment lost 4 bases and the V segment lost 5 bases, leaving 10 bases of the junction unmatched. This CDR3 is 15 amino acids long. The CDR3 nucleotides read TGTGCCAGCAGCCCTGTACAGGGGAAGGGCACTGAAGCTTTCTTT. Translated: CASSPVQGKGTEAFF.

This rearrangement joins TRBV4-2 to TRBJ2-7, with unresolved D. CDR1 and CDR2 from the germline V gene are LGHNA and YNFKEQ. V lost 1 base and J lost 0, with 10 bases in between. This CDR3 spans 15 amino acids. The CDR3 DNA follows: TGTGCCAGCAGCCAAGCGGGCCTCAGCTCCTACGAGCAGTACTTC. Residues: CASSQAGLSSYEQYF.